Shown below are 14 T cell receptor beta chains from a single sample sequenced in a study of human T cells and chemical hapten exposure. TCRdb ran MiXCR on the RACE reads and lists one entry per CDR3 protein. The sample shows fewer than 350,000 distinct CDR3 sequences, 7.7% of them seen only once. Time point defined: pre-sensitization, week 0. Treatment noted: therapeutic diphenylcyclopropenone sensitization with weekly scalp DPC. Source: whole blood, taken in connection with sensitization to the hapten diphenylcyclopropenone (DPC). The receptors here all came from a man younger than 35 with alopecia areata. Some clones in this sample may be carry-over from other donors' samples.

The chain combines TRBV24-1 with TRBJ2-3; 12 positions match TRBD2. The CDR3 is 15 amino acids. CDR1 is KGHDR, CDR2 SFDVKD, per germline. With 7 bases clipped from V and 3 bases from J, the junction kept 4 bases outside the gene matches. This CDR3 reads CATSQTSGGTDTQYF. The CDR3 coding sequence is TGTGCCACCAGCCAGACTAGCGGGGGAACAGATACGCAGTATTTT.

This clonotype was seen more than once but under ten times. The chain combines TRBV28 with TRBJ2-1; 9 bases are a match to TRBD1. Germline CDR1 reads MDHEN; CDR2 reads SYDVKM. The V and J ends lost 6 bases and 4 bases, in that order; junction bases with no gene match: 13. This CDR3 spans 17 amino acids. The CDR3 DNA reads TGTGCCAGCAGCCCGCAAGGGTGGGACAGGGCTTACAATGAGCAGTTCTTC. Translated, it gives CASSPQGWDRAYNEQFF.

This clonotype turned up a few times. This rearrangement joins TRBV29-1 to TRBJ2-1; 9 positions agree with TRBD1. The germline CDR1 and CDR2 sequences are SQVTM and ANQGSEA. Trimming took 5 bases from V and 5 from J; bases not matched to a gene: 16. The CDR3 length is 17 residues. The CDR3 coding sequence is TGCAGCGTTCCCTACCCCGGGGACAGGGAATGGAACAATGAGCAGTTCTTC. Translation gives CSVPYPGDREWNNEQFF.

This clonotype appeared many times. The chain carries TRBV12-3 or TRBV12-4 and TRBJ2-5, with 7 bases matching TRBD1. The CDR3 length is 13 residues. The ends lost 4 bases at V and 5 bases at J; junction bases unmatched: 4. CDR3 bases: TGTGCCAGCAGTTCTAACAGGGGTGAGACCCAGTACTTC. It yields the protein CASSSNRGETQYF.

As for this clonotype: This clone may be a read error of a much larger clone one base away. This chain uses TRBV7-3 with TRBJ1-3; D is ambiguous. CDR1 is SGHTA, CDR2 FQGTGA, per germline. This CDR3 spans 13 amino acids. CDR3 in DNA: TGTGCCAGCAGCTTACTCTCTGGAAACACCATACATTTT. Translation: CASSLLSGNTIHF.

The chain recombines TRBV12-3 or TRBV12-4 with TRBJ2-2; TRBD1 matches 9 bases. The CDR3 covers 15 residues. V was pared by 4 bases and J by 5 bases, with 5 bases of the junction left unmatched. The CDR3 nucleotides read TGTGCCAGCAGTTCCGGGACAGGGAGAACCGGGGAGCTGTTTTTT. Translating it yields CASSSGTGRTGELFF.

The chain employs TRBV7-9 and TRBJ1-3; D is unclear. This CDR3 is built from 18 residues. Germline CDR1 reads SEHNR; CDR2 reads FQNEAQ (reference sequence). The ends were cut back, 4 bases at V and 3 bases at J, with 22 bases in the middle. The CDR3 nucleotides are TGTGCCAGCAGCTCCATACTCGGGTCGGCTGCTTTTGGAAACACCATATATTTT. Encoded protein: CASSSILGSAAFGNTIYF.

V is TRBV3-1 and J is TRBJ2-7; 8 bases agree with TRBD2. The CDR3 has 16 residues. The V gene's germline CDR1 is LGHDT and CDR2 YNNKEL (reference sequence). Unmatched junction bases numbered 9, after V lost 5 bases and J lost 0 bases. In DNA, the CDR3 is TGTGCCAGCAGCACTCGAGCGGGGGCGTTCTCCTACGAGCAGTACTTC. Its protein is CASSTRAGAFSYEQYF.

In the case of this clonotype: Germline and junction disagree at one end, which may indicate a read error. The rearrangement uses TRBV24-1 and TRBJ2-7; 12 nucleotides align to TRBD1. Germline V gene lookup returns CDR1 KGHDR and CDR2 SFDVKD. There are 15 residues in the CDR3. This CDR3 reads CTTSDPGTGGHEQYF. The DNA of the CDR3 is TGTACCACCAGTGATCCCGGGACAGGGGGCCACGAGCAGTACTTC.

This chain uses TRBV6-5 with TRBJ1-4; D is possibly TRBD1 (5 bases). Trimming took off 5 bases at V and 8 bases at J, with 15 bases between the two ends. Germline loops: CDR1 MNHEY, CDR2 SVGAGI. CDR3 length: 14 residues. Written as DNA, the CDR3 is TGTGCCAGCAGTCTTAGCAGGGTTGAGGAAAAACTGTTTTTT. Translation: CASSLSRVEEKLFF.

The gene calls are TRBV6-2 or TRBV6-3 and TRBJ2-2; D may be TRBD1 (5 bases). Deletions cut 2 bases from V and 4 bases from J, with 11 bases between. This CDR3 has 15 amino acids. The V gene's germline CDR1 is MNHEY and CDR2 SVGEGT. CDR3 sequence reads: CASSYGQGGTGELFF. The CDR3 coding sequence is TGTGCCAGCAGTTACGGGCAGGGCGGCACCGGGGAGCTGTTTTTT.

This clonotype was seen repeatedly, ten times or more. The chain recombines TRBV18 with TRBJ2-7, with 8 bases lining up with TRBD1. Unmatched junction bases numbered 3, after V lost 2 bases and J lost 6 bases. Germline assignment: CDR1 KGHSH and CDR2 LQKENI. The CDR3 runs to 13 residues. The CDR3 protein is CASSPDRGAEQYV. CDR3 bases: TGTGCCAGCTCACCAGACAGGGGTGCCGAGCAGTACGTC.

This clonotype was seen ten or more times. The CDR3 carries no conserved terminal phenylalanine or tryptophan, so it likely arises from a read error. The DNA is left out, because the CDR3 cannot be placed on it with certainty; the CDR3 is given as TCRdb lists it. The rearrangement uses TRBV7-9 and TRBJ1-2; TRBD1 reflects the table's D call only, with no check against the DNA. The V gene's germline CDR1 is SEHNR and CDR2 FQNEAQ (reference sequence). Both ends counted, the CDR3 spans 14 residues. The CDR3: CASSSNGRGLVGRL.

Many counts were recorded for this clonotype. The V gene is TRBV3-1, the J gene TRBJ1-1; maybe TRBD1 (5 bases). The germline V gene encodes CDR1 LGHDT and CDR2 YNNKEL (reference sequence). Trimming left V 0 bases short and J 4 bases short, with 9 bases between. The CDR3 has 14 amino acids. This CDR3 is CASSQDGAGTEAFF. The CDR3 coding sequence is TGTGCCAGCAGCCAAGATGGGGCAGGCACTGAAGCTTTCTTT.